The source of this T cell receptor (beta chain) is a study of cytotoxic CD8 clonotypes in ibrutinib-treated CLL. Repertoires were generated with immunoSEQ multiplex PCR, while TCRdb's copy carries only in-frame clones and drops some. The table has some 150,000 clones, 70% to 80% seen once. About this clone: Antigen unknown.

Trimming took 0 bases from V and 0 from J, leaving 7 bases between them. CDR3 size: 15 residues. Germline CDR1 SGDLS, CDR2 YYNGEE. Whole-study findings and limits: Rising at ibrutinib response, clonality subsequently fell back toward baseline at progression.

The source was PBMCs, collected after 12 months of ibrutinib treatment. This chain links TRBV9 with TRBJ2-1; D is uncertain. The receptor's source is a human donor with chronic lymphocytic leukemia. CDR3 amino acids: CASSVEQSSYNEQFF. CDR3 sequence (DNA): TGTGCCAGCAGCGTAGAACAGAGCTCCTACAATGAGCAGTTCTTC.